The sequence of this T cell receptor (beta chain) was determined in a study of regulatory T cells in long-lasting Graves disease. General study findings and limits: Analyses excluded thyroid tissue, covering peripheral blood alone.

In germline, CDR1 is MNHNS, CDR2 SASEGT. The CDR3 is 17 amino acids. For TCR beta, libraries came from iRepertoire HTBI primers and Arm-PCR of CDR3 regions. Per the study methods: The study identified about 60 TRBV and about 13 TRBJ segments across samples. TCRdb reprocessed the multiplex PCR reads via MiXCR and lists one record per CDR3 protein. These V and J calls are TCRdb output, not the study's own analysis. The sample comprises around 500,000 distinct CDR3 sequences, approximately 15% of which are singletons, and 10% rests with the top ten. This clonotype was picked up a small number of times. Antigen: not known. A read error may produce the germline difference seen at one junction end. The time point was: newly diagnosed GD, antithyroid drugs for less than 3 months. PBMCs were the source of the RNA used for TCR sequencing. Diagnosis followed American Thyroid Association guidelines for Graves' disease.

This sample was also put to use in a study of T cells in Graves' hyperthyroidism and ophthalmopathy.

J is TRBJ1-5 and V is TRBV6-1; 9 nucleotides line up with TRBD1. This TCR was recovered from a man aged 30-40 years with Graves disease. Sample: peripheral blood mononuclear cells (PBMCs), taken at new diagnosis, from a patient treated with antithyroid drugs. CDR3 in amino acids: CASHPGQGPYSNQPQQF. CDR3 coding DNA: TGTGCCAGCCACCCGGGACAGGGTCCGTATAGCAATCAGCCCCAGCAGTTT.